Detailed here is one T cell receptor beta chain. TCRdb ran MiXCR on the RACE reads and lists one entry per CDR3 protein. The table lists tens of thousands of distinct CDR3 sequences, around 7% of them singletons. Sample time point: patch test 2, 6 weeks after DPC sensitization. Treatment given: therapeutic diphenylcyclopropenone sensitization with weekly scalp DPC. The sample belongs to a study of human T cells and chemical hapten exposure. Specimen: whole blood, collected in connection with sensitization to the hapten diphenylcyclopropenone (DPC). The receptor was derived from a woman younger than 45 with alopecia areata. Some clones in this sample may be carry-over from other donors' samples.

This CDR3 is CASSYDGTGEKLFF. DNA of the CDR3: TGTGCCAGCAGTTACGACGGGACCGGCGAAAAACTGTTTTTT. This chain links TRBV6-5 with TRBJ1-4; tentatively, D is TRBD1 (5 bases). Trimming took off 2 bases at V and 8 bases at J, with 12 bases between the two ends. Germline V lookup: CDR1 MNHEY, CDR2 SVGAGI. The CDR3 contains 14 residues.